The 23 T cell receptor beta chains in this list originate from one sample, sequenced in a study of shared clonotypes between healthy human individuals. The repertoire was sequenced with immunoSEQ multiplex PCR; TCRdb's copy has only in-frame clones and lacks some. This sample has under 850,000 clones, with just under 75% found just once. The specimen sequenced was memory CD4+ T cells sorted from blood. The subset: CD45RA-negative fraction. The receptors here all came from a woman aged 25 to 45 in good health.

Notes on this clone: Other nucleotide sequences in the sample specify the same CDR3. This rearrangement joins TRBV7-9 to TRBJ2-2; D might be TRBD1 (5 bases). V gave up 5 bases and J gave up 5 bases, with 9 bases separating them. Germline V gene data show CDR1 as SEHNR and CDR2 as FQNEAQ (reference sequence). This CDR3 region has 13 residues. The CDR3 DNA follows: TGTGCCAGCAGCCTCGACAGAACCGGGGAGCTGTTTTTT. It encodes CASSLDRTGELFF.

The V and J genes are TRBV27 and TRBJ2-7; 8 nucleotides agree with TRBD2. V shed 3 bases, J shed 0 bases, and the junction held 4 bases outside the gene matches. The CDR3 runs to 15 residues. Germline V lookup: CDR1 MNHEY, CDR2 SMNVEV (reference sequence). CDR3 DNA sequence: TGTGCCAGCAGTTTGATAGCGGGAAGCTCCTACGAGCAGTACTTC. Its translation is CASSLIAGSSYEQYF.

Remarks on this clone: The same CDR3 can be traced to other DNA sequences in this sample. The chain combines TRBV6-1 with TRBJ2-5; D gene uncertain. V lost 1 base, J lost 3 bases, and 9 bases lay in between. The CDR3 length is 14 residues. CDR1 and CDR2 (germline): MNHNS, SASEGT. CDR3 bases: TGTGCCAGCAGTGAAGGTTCTGGGGAAGAGACCCAGTACTTC. It specifies CASSEGSGEETQYF.

This clone appeared once. In DNA, the CDR3 is TGTGCCAGCAGCTTAGTTCCGGGAAACTATGGCTACACCTTC. It is translated as CASSLVPGNYGYTF. The chain employs TRBV11-2 and TRBJ1-2, with D unresolved. From germline, CDR1 is SGHAT and CDR2 FQNNGV. Trimming removed 1 base at V and 2 bases at J, with 8 bases between. The CDR3 contains 14 residues.

The gene calls are TRBV7-2 and TRBJ2-5, with D unclear. Germline loops: CDR1 SGHTA, CDR2 FQGNSA. This CDR3 contains 13 residues. Trimming took 1 base from V and 10 from J, leaving 13 bases between them. The CDR3 DNA reads as TGTGCCAGCAGCTTAGTGGGCCGGCCAGGCCAGTACTTC. It is translated as CASSLVGRPGQYF.

This clone was counted a few times. The V call is TRBV19, the J call TRBJ2-2; the D is unclear. The V gene lost 6 bases and the J gene lost 8 bases, with 16 bases spanning the gap. Germline CDR1 reads LNHDA; CDR2 reads SQIVND (reference sequence). CDR3 size: 14 residues. The CDR3 region has the DNA TGTGCCAGTAGGTCTCGCGAGGCGCGGGGGGAGCTGTTTTTT. It is translated as CASRSREARGELFF.

The gene calls are TRBV7-8 and TRBJ2-2; perhaps D is TRBD1 or TRBD2 (6 bases each). The germline gives CDR1 SGHVS, CDR2 FQNEAQ. The CDR3 is 16 amino acids. Trimming shortened V by 6 bases and J by 0 bases, and 14 bases separated the two germline ends. The CDR3 loop reads CASSRPGGANTGELFF. The CDR3 region has the DNA TGTGCCAGCAGTCGACCCGGGGGCGCGAACACCGGGGAGCTGTTTTTT.

CDR3 DNA: TGTGCCAGCAGTGCGGCAGGGCCTAAGCCCCAGCATTTT. Its translation: CASSAAGPKPQHF. This chain connects TRBV25-1 to TRBJ1-5, with a tentative D call TRBD1 (5 bases). Per germline, CDR1 MGHDK and CDR2 SYGVNS. This CDR3 is built from 13 residues. Trimming pared 4 bases from V and 8 bases from J, leaving 12 bases between.

This chain joins TRBV30 and TRBJ1-1; no clear D gene. Germline loops: CDR1 GTSNPN, CDR2 SVGIG (reference sequence). The V gene lost 4 bases and the J gene lost 5 bases, with 14 bases spanning the gap. The CDR3 loop spans 13 amino acids. CDR3 protein: CAWIRGGSTEAFF. The CDR3 DNA follows: TGTGCCTGGATAAGAGGAGGAAGTACTGAAGCTTTCTTT.

V gene TRBV5-1 combines with J gene TRBJ2-1; 7 bases agree with TRBD1. CDR3 length equals 15 residues. Germline assignment: CDR1 SGHRS and CDR2 YFSETQ. V lost 4 bases and J lost 1; bases outside the gene matches: 5. Here the CDR3 reads CASSRDSDSYNEQFF. The CDR3 nucleotides read TGCGCCAGCAGCAGGGACAGCGATTCCTACAATGAGCAGTTCTTC.

This clone was observed many times. This chain uses TRBV25-1 with TRBJ2-3; tentatively, D is TRBD1 or TRBD2 (5 bases each). Germline V lookup: CDR1 MGHDK, CDR2 SYGVNS. This CDR3 is 16 amino acids long. Trimming took 4 bases from V and 3 from J, leaving 17 bases between them. CDR3 sequence: CASSGAGSGGTDTQYF. In nucleotides, the CDR3 is TGTGCCAGCAGTGGGGCAGGGAGCGGCGGTACAGATACGCAGTATTTT.

The chain has TRBV6-6 and TRBJ2-5, with D hard to call. This CDR3 is built from 11 residues. Trimming left V 1 base short and J 5 bases short, with 2 bases between. Germline CDR1 reads MNHNY; CDR2 reads SVGAGI (reference sequence). The CDR3 sequence: CASSYLETQYF. The CDR3 DNA reads as TGTGCCAGCAGTTACTTGGAGACCCAGTACTTC.

This clone was picked up a small number of times. This sequence joins TRBV19 and TRBJ1-5; no clear D. V was pared by 5 bases and J by 5 bases, with 28 bases between. The CDR3 has 19 amino acids. Germline lookup yields CDR1 LNHDA and CDR2 SQIVND (reference sequence). For the CDR3, the DNA is TGTGCCAGTAGTTCTCTGGCCTTTTCACCCGCGGGCGTTGATCAGCCCCAGCATTTT. Protein: CASSSLAFSPAGVDQPQHF. Drawing the rest from reference TRBV19 and TRBJ1-5, the complete variable domain is DGGITQSPKYLFRKEGQNVTLSCEQNLNHDAMYWYRQDPGQGLRLIYYSQIVNDFQKGDIAEGYSVSREKKESFPLTVTSAQKNPTAFYLCASSSLAFSPAGVDQPQHFGDGTRLSIL.

The V gene is TRBV20-1, the J gene TRBJ2-7, with D hard to call. CDR1 is DFQATT, CDR2 SNEGSKA, per germline (reference sequence). Trimming took off 6 bases at V and 3 bases at J, with 9 bases between the two ends. The length of the CDR3 is 11 residues. Here the CDR3 DNA reads TGCAGTGCGGAATACAGCTACGAGCAGTACTTC. Protein sequence: CSAEYSYEQYF.

This clone came up a few times. The genes are TRBV2 and TRBJ2-7, with 10 bases fitting TRBD2. This CDR3 has 15 residues. Germline V gene sequence: CDR1 SNHLY, CDR2 FYNNEI. V lost 7 bases, J lost 7 bases, and 13 bases stayed unmatched. The CDR3 reads CASTEQRGGLGEQYF. CDR3 DNA sequence: TGTGCCAGCACCGAGCAGCGGGGGGGATTGGGTGAGCAGTACTTC.

The chain joins TRBV7-3 to TRBJ1-1, with no clear D. Germline CDR1 is SGHTA and CDR2 is FQGTGA. V was trimmed by 3 bases and J by 0 bases, leaving 5 bases between them. CDR3 length equals 13 residues. Here the CDR3 reads CASSFQMNTEAFF. CDR3 DNA: TGTGCCAGCAGCTTTCAAATGAACACTGAAGCTTTCTTT.

This clone was seen a few times. The gene calls are TRBV2 and TRBJ1-1; D is possibly TRBD1 (5 bases). Germline V gene sequence: CDR1 SNHLY, CDR2 FYNNEI. Between the trimmed V and J ends, which lost 11 bases and 4 bases, there was a span of 20 bases. This CDR3 comprises 14 residues. CDR3 protein: CADKNRPSRTEAFF. CDR3 DNA: TGTGCCGATAAGAACAGGCCAAGTCGCACTGAAGCTTTCTTT.

The chain joins TRBV6-5 to TRBJ2-5; 7 bases match TRBD1. CDR3 length: 13 amino acids. The V and J ends lost 4 bases and 5 bases, in that order; junction bases with no gene match: 4. Germline V gene lookup returns CDR1 MNHEY and CDR2 SVGAGI. CDR3 sequence: CASSFTGVETQYF. The CDR3 bases are TGTGCCAGCAGTTTTACAGGGGTGGAGACCCAGTACTTC.

This clone was counted at least ten times. The chain links TRBV10-2 to TRBJ2-1; 9 positions agree with TRBD1. V trimming: 3 bases; J trimming: 9 bases; junction bases outside the gene matches: 9. Germline V lookup: CDR1 WSHSY, CDR2 SAAADI. The CDR3 is 15 residues long. The CDR3 nucleotides are TGCGCCAGCAGTGATTCCGGGACAGGGTTAACTGAGCAGTTCTTC. Its translation: CASSDSGTGLTEQFF.

This clone has only a few counts. Other DNA sequences within the sample encode an identical CDR3. The gene calls are TRBV27 and TRBJ1-2, with unresolved D. V was clipped by 5 bases and J by 5 bases, with 12 bases between them. Germline V gene sequence: CDR1 MNHEY, CDR2 SMNVEV (reference sequence). The CDR3 runs to 13 residues. The CDR3 loop reads CASSRGGRYGYTF. For the CDR3, the DNA is TGTGCCAGCAGTAGAGGCGGGAGATATGGCTACACCTTC.

The chain employs TRBV18 and TRBJ1-1; no reliable D call. Trimming left V 5 bases short and J 1 base short, with 14 bases between. CDR1 is KGHSH and CDR2 is LQKENI in the germline V gene. This CDR3 is built from 15 residues. Here the CDR3 reads CASSTRIKGNTEAFF. CDR3 coding DNA: TGTGCCAGCTCAACGAGAATCAAGGGGAACACTGAAGCTTTCTTT. Variable domain in full (rest from reference TRBV18 and TRBJ1-1): NAGVMQNPRHLVRRRGQEARLRCSPMKGHSHVYWYRQLPEEGLKFMVYLQKENIIDESGMPKERFSAEFPKEGPSILRIQQVVRGDSAAYFCASSTRIKGNTEAFFGQGTRLTVV.

This clone was detected only a few times. The chain has TRBV27 and TRBJ2-7; D perhaps matches TRBD2 (6 bases). The germline V and J ends were trimmed by 5 bases and 2 bases, with 16 bases remaining between them. CDR1 is MNHEY, CDR2 SMNVEV, per germline (reference sequence). This CDR3 is 15 amino acids long. The DNA for the CDR3 is TGTGCCAGCAGTCCTCCCGGTAGCGGTGCCTACGAGCAGTACTTC. Translated, it gives CASSPPGSGAYEQYF.

This clone came up once. The V call is TRBV15, the J call TRBJ2-1, with 8 bases lining up with TRBD1. This CDR3 has 16 amino acids. V was clipped by 0 bases and J by 6 bases; unmatched bases: 7. Germline CDR1 reads LNHNV; CDR2 reads YYDKDF (reference sequence). CDR3 loop: CATSRDFTGGFNEQFF. In DNA form, the CDR3 reads TGTGCCACCAGCAGAGATTTTACAGGGGGTTTCAATGAGCAGTTCTTC.